Sequencing of this T cell receptor (beta chain) was carried out in a study of blood T cell repertoires in COVID-19. Using immunoSEQ multiplex PCR, the repertoire was profiled, and TCRdb retains in-frame clones only, with some absent. This sample has 50,000 to 75,000 clones, with 80% found just once. This clone was detected once. CDR3 length: 14 residues. Per germline, CDR1 SGHRS and CDR2 YFSETQ. V dropped 5 bases and J dropped 6; count of bases not matched to a gene: 8. The chain combines TRBV5-1 with TRBJ2-1; 7 bases are shared with TRBD2. Sequencing input: peripheral blood. The TCR originated in a man aged 55 to 69 with acute or convalescent COVID-19. CDR3 DNA: TGCGCCAGCAGGGGGCGGGGGACGGGCAATGAGCAGTTCTTC. It specifies CASRGRGTGNEQFF.